This entry describes one TCR beta chain. Antigen specificity is unknown. Sorting recovered naive CD8 T cells on a CD8+CD4-CCR7+CD45RA+ profile. This sample is part of a study of molecular identifiers for immune sequencing clone quantification. Study findings and constraints: Reportedly, one cell's Jurkat TCR RNA was detected within 1,200,000 naive CD8 cells. Whereas clones above 20 RNA copies held under 1% of naive-cell molecules, they held over 98% of effector molecules. Highly expanded clone sizes could be underestimated by identical TCR molecules that share a barcode.

TCRdb independently ran MiXCR on the PCR reads; one entry per CDR3 protein. The sample carries 60,000 to 75,000 distinct CDR3 sequences, about a fifth recorded once. The CDR3 runs to 17 residues. Germline values: CDR1 MGHRA, CDR2 YSYEKL. V dropped 4 bases and J dropped 4 bases, with 22 bases sitting between them. The sequence came from a human donor in good health. Some libraries in this study had Jurkat cell RNA spiked in. The material sequenced was naive CD8+ T cells from blood, with Jurkat cell RNA spiked in. Subset given: FACS-sorted CD8+CD4-CCR7+CD45RA+ naive T cells. The rearrangement joins TRBV4-1 to TRBJ1-2; perhaps TRBD1 as D (6 bases). CDR3: CASSRGGDERGVYGYTF. CDR3 DNA sequence: TGCGCCAGCAGCCGGGGGGGCGACGAGCGGGGCGTCTATGGCTACACCTTC.